Shown below are 8 T cell receptor beta chains from a single sample sequenced in a study of blood T cell repertoires in COVID-19 (dated by TCRdb to about 2020). Library preparation used the immunoSEQ multiplex PCR assay. The clones in this table, taken by TCRdb from immuneACCESS, are in-frame only. Not every clone is retained; where verified, under half of the shortfall comes from an unresolved V gene, and the cause of the rest is unknown. Within this sample are hundreds of thousands of clones, with approximately 90% of them counted one time only. The ten largest account for 4% to 4.5% of the sample. Input material: peripheral blood. The receptors shown here come from a woman aged 25 to 45 with acute or convalescent COVID-19.

This chain uses TRBV27 with TRBJ2-5; TRBD2 matches 7 bases. J lost 4 bases, V lost 4 bases, and 6 bases had no gene match. The CDR3 consists of 14 residues. Germline V lookup: CDR1 MNHEY, CDR2 SMNVEV (reference sequence). The CDR3 coding sequence is TGTGCCAGCAGTTCACTAGCGTCGGGAGAGACCCAGTACTTC. It yields the protein CASSSLASGETQYF.

To note about this clone: This CDR3 is also generated by other DNA sequences in the sample. This chain uses TRBV28 with TRBJ2-7; 9 nucleotides line up with TRBD1. The J segment lost 4 bases and the V segment lost 0 bases, leaving 4 bases of the junction unmatched. Germline V CDR1 and CDR2: MDHEN, SYDVKM. This CDR3 contains 15 residues. CDR3 in amino acids: CASSLWGQGLYEQYF. DNA of the CDR3: TGTGCCAGCAGTTTATGGGGACAGGGCCTTTACGAGCAGTACTTC.

The CDR3 protein is CASSLAVGTGGGYTF. As DNA, the CDR3 is TGCGCCAGCAGCTTGGCCGTCGGGACAGGCGGGGGCTACACCTTC. V gene TRBV5-1 combines with J gene TRBJ1-2, with TRBD1 matching over 8 bases. Trimming took 0 bases from V and 8 from J; bases not matched to a gene: 9. CDR1 is SGHRS, CDR2 YFSETQ, per germline. CDR3 length: 15 amino acids.

The CDR3 here is CATSDLGGGSTDTQYF. The CDR3 region has the DNA TGTGCCACCAGTGATCTCGGCGGGGGGTCCACAGATACGCAGTATTTT. V and J are TRBV24-1 and TRBJ2-3; 8 bases match TRBD2. After removal of 3 bases from V and 2 bases from J, the junction contained 6 bases not matched to a gene. This CDR3 comprises 16 residues. Germline V gene lookup returns CDR1 KGHDR and CDR2 SFDVKD.

The V gene is TRBV12-5, the J gene TRBJ2-7; no clear D gene. This CDR3 contains 11 residues. Germline V gives CDR1 LGHNT, CDR2 FRNRAP. V was clipped by 3 bases and J by 6 bases, with 6 bases between them. The CDR3 protein is CASGFPGEQYF. The CDR3 bases are TGTGCTAGTGGTTTTCCGGGCGAGCAGTACTTC.

This rearrangement joins TRBV12-3 or TRBV12-4 to TRBJ1-1; 7 nucleotides align to TRBD1. CDR3 length: 13 amino acids. With V trimmed by 5 bases and J by 6 bases, 6 bases remained unmatched. The CDR3 DNA follows: TGTGCCAGCAGTCGACAGGGAAAGGCTGAAGCTTTCTTT. Protein sequence: CASSRQGKAEAFF.

This chain connects TRBV9 to TRBJ2-1; possibly TRBD2 for D (6 bases). V was shortened by 0 bases and J by 5 bases, with 9 bases between the two germline ends. Germline CDR1 SGDLS, CDR2 YYNGEE. This CDR3 contains 14 residues. The CDR3 region has the DNA TGTGCCAGCAGCGTAGGCGGGGCTAACAATGAGCAGTTCTTC. Protein: CASSVGGANNEQFF.

This chain connects TRBV9 to TRBJ2-7; D possibly corresponds to TRBD1 (5 bases). V lost 0 bases and J lost 6, with 13 bases in between. This CDR3 has 14 amino acids. Germline CDR1 and CDR2: SGDLS and YYNGEE. This CDR3 is CASSVEGASLEQYF. CDR3 coding DNA: TGTGCCAGCAGCGTAGAAGGGGCGTCCCTCGAGCAGTACTTC.